This is a list of T cell receptor beta chains from one sample in a study of regulatory T cells in long-lasting Graves disease. MiXCR was run by TCRdb on the multiplex PCR reads, yielding one entry per CDR3 protein. This sample has around 460,000 distinct CDR3 sequences, with around 13% found just once. The data were also submitted as part of a second study, on T cells in Graves' hyperthyroidism and ophthalmopathy.

The input for sequencing was peripheral blood mononuclear cells (PBMCs), taken at new diagnosis, from a patient treated with antithyroid drugs. The source of these receptors is a woman aged 50 to 60 with Graves disease. CDR3s include the opening cysteine and the closing phenylalanine or tryptophan. Each record gives: clone size, V gene, D gene, J gene, CDR3 DNA, CDR3 protein. D genes are given only for firm matches. Clone size is shown for a subset of rows, as once, few, many or a class of expanded clone.

many	TRBV11-2	TRBD2	TRBJ2-1	TGTGCCAGCTCCCGGAGGGGCGGGAGGTCCTACAATGAGCAGTTCTTC	CASSRRGGRSYNEQFF
few	TRBV3-1	TRBD2	TRBJ2-7	TGTGCCAGCAGCCAAGAAGCGGGAGTAATCGAGCAGTACTTC	CASSQEAGVIEQYF
NA	TRBV4-1	NA	TRBJ1-5	TGCGCCAGCAGCCAAGAGGGGTTCCATAGCAATCAGCCCCAGCATTTT	CASSQEGFHSNQPQHF
many	TRBV24-1	NA	TRBJ2-5	TGTGCCACCAGTGCGGGACACCAAGAGACCCAGTACTTC	CATSAGHQETQYF
NA	TRBV6-1	NA	TRBJ2-7	TGTGCCAGCGAACAGACAGGCAGCTCCTACGAGCAGTACTTC	CASEQTGSSYEQYF
many	TRBV2	TRBD1	TRBJ1-5	TGTGCCAGCAGTGACAGGGGGGCCTATCAGCCCCAGCATTTT	CASSDRGAYQPQHF
many	TRBV25-1	TRBD2	TRBJ2-5	TGTGCCAGCAGCCCCCTGACTAGCGGCAAATGGGAAGAGACCCAGTACTTC	CASSPLTSGKWEETQYF
many	TRBV18	TRBD1	TRBJ2-7	TGTGCCAGCTCAAAGGGACAGGCCGGGAAGTACTTC	CASSKGQAGKYF
few	TRBV19	NA	TRBJ2-3	TGTGCCAGTAGTAGCGGGTTATTGGGTACGCAGTATTTT	CASSSGLLGTQYF
few	TRBV25-1	NA	TRBJ1-6	TGTGCCAGCAGTGGAACAGCAGGACGTTCACCCCTCCACTTT	CASSGTAGRSPLHF
many	TRBV28	NA	TRBJ1-4	TGTGCCAGCAGTTTATTTCGACAGCAGCCTAATGAAAAACTGTTTTTT	CASSLFRQQPNEKLFF
many	TRBV2	TRBD2	TRBJ2-7	TGTGCCAGCAGTGAAGCCCTCCCGGGACTAGCTCGAGGGGGGATAGGCTACGAGCAGTACTTC	CASSEALPGLARGGIGYEQYF
many	TRBV19	TRBD2	TRBJ2-1	TGTGCCAGTAGTATAGACTCGGGACTAGCGGGAGGGACTGAGCAGTTCTTC	CASSIDSGLAGGTEQFF
many	TRBV11-2	NA	TRBJ2-7	TGTGCCAGCAGCTTAGGGAGGAGTACCCAGACCTACGAGCAGTACTTC	CASSLGRSTQTYEQYF
NA	TRBV5-4	TRBD2	TRBJ2-5	TGTGCCAGCAGCCCCGGACTAGCGGGGGCGGGGACCCAGTACTTC	CASSPGLAGAGTQYF
NA	TRBV10-3	TRBD1	TRBJ1-2	TGTGCCATCAGTGAGTCAACAGGGGGCCGCGGCTACACCTTC	CAISESTGGRGYTF
many	TRBV2	NA	TRBJ1-4	TGTGCCAGCAGTCCTGACCTGGGGGAAAAACTGTTTTTT	CASSPDLGEKLFF
many	TRBV10-3	NA	TRBJ2-1	TGTGCCACCGTCGGACTACAAAATGAGCAGTTCTTC	CATVGLQNEQFF
NA	TRBV28	TRBD1	TRBJ1-2	TGTGCCAGCAGTCTCGTACAGGGGTTACATGGCTACACCTTC	CASSLVQGLHGYTF
NA	TRBV5-1	NA	TRBJ1-1	TGTGCCAGCAGCGTATTACAGGGATACACTGAAGCTTTCTTT	CASSVLQGYTEAFF
many	TRBV20-1	TRBD2	TRBJ2-7	TGCAGTGCCGTGTCCACTAGCGGGAGACCGCTGGGGGAGCAGTACTTC	CSAVSTSGRPLGEQYF
NA	TRBV29-1	TRBD2	TRBJ2-1	TGCAGCGTTGAAGTATTTCTAGCGGGAGGAGGACTTTTCTATGAGCAGTTCTTC	CSVEVFLAGGGLFYEQFF
many	TRBV9	TRBD1	TRBJ2-3	TGTGCCAGCAGCGTAGGGGCAGGGGGCAGGGATACGCAGTATTTT	CASSVGAGGRDTQYF
few	TRBV6-2/TRBV6-3	TRBD2	TRBJ2-5	TGTGCCAGCAGTTTGGGACTAGCGGGATTAGAGACCCAGTACTTC	CASSLGLAGLETQYF
NA	TRBV5-1	TRBD1	TRBJ2-1	TGCGCCAGCAGCTTGGCGGGACAGGGCTCCTACAATGAGCAGTTCTTC	CASSLAGQGSYNEQFF
NA	TRBV6-2/TRBV6-3	NA	TRBJ1-1	TGTGCCAGCAAGCTACACGATTCTGAAGCTTTCTTT	CASKLHDSEAFF
many	TRBV28	TRBD2	TRBJ2-7	TGCATAGCGGGCCACTCCTACGAGCAGTACTTC	CIAGHSYEQYF
NA	TRBV19	NA	TRBJ1-5	TGTGCCAGTACCAAAACGGGGAGCCTTCAGCCCCAGCATTTT	CASTKTGSLQPQHF
many	TRBV7-2	TRBD2	TRBJ2-3	TGTGCCAGCGGGACTAGCATCCCAGATACGCAGTATTTT	CASGTSIPDTQYF
NA	TRBV25-1	NA	TRBJ2-1	TGTGCCAGCAATCCTCTAGATCCCACGACTGGGGAGCAGTTCTTC	CASNPLDPTTGEQFF
NA	TRBV12-3/TRBV12-4	TRBD1	TRBJ2-2	TGTGCCAGCAGTCTCCTGACAGGGGCCCGGGGCGGGGAGCTGTTTTTT	CASSLLTGARGGELFF
NA	TRBV18	TRBD2	TRBJ2-5	TGTGCCAGCTCACCACAAGCTGGCGGGAGAGGGGAGACCCAGTACTTC	CASSPQAGGRGETQYF
NA	TRBV18	TRBD1	TRBJ2-2	TGTGCCAGCTCACCGTGGACAGGGGGCGACACCGGGGAGCTGTTTTTT	CASSPWTGGDTGELFF
NA	TRBV29-1	TRBD1	TRBJ1-2	TGCAGCGTTGAGGGACAGGAGGCGTATGGCTACACCTTC	CSVEGQEAYGYTF
many	TRBV29-1	TRBD2	TRBJ2-3	TGCAGCGTACACGGACTAGTGGAAGATACGCAGTATTTT	CSVHGLVEDTQYF
many	TRBV10-3	NA	TRBJ1-3	TGTGCCATCAGTGAGGGGGTCTCTGGAAACACCATATATTTT	CAISEGVSGNTIYF
NA	TRBV9	NA	TRBJ1-2	TGTGCCAGCAGCGGCGCTCCGCTTGGCTACACCTTC	CASSGAPLGYTF
NA	TRBV6-2/TRBV6-3	NA	TRBJ1-2	TGTGCCAGCAGCCCGGACAGTTACTTAGGCTACACCTTC	CASSPDSYLGYTF
NA	TRBV7-3	NA	TRBJ2-7	TGTGCCAGCGCGCGGGGCATGGGGGCCCTACACGAGCAGTACTTC	CASARGMGALHEQYF
NA	TRBV20-1	NA	TRBJ2-1	TGCAGTGCTAGAGAGGGCCGCGAGCAGTTCTTC	CSAREGREQFF